The clone carrying this TCR beta chain was seen many times. The germline gives CDR1 SGHKS, CDR2 YYEKEE (reference sequence). V was trimmed by 1 base and J by 2 bases, leaving 10 bases between them. The CDR3 loop spans 14 amino acids. This sample stems from a study of T cell repertoires in cytomegalovirus infection. TCRdb reanalysed the reads using MiXCR and keeps one entry per CDR3 protein. This sample carries about 310,000 distinct CDR3 sequences, roughly 15% of them seen once, and the ten largest clones take around 12%. Source material: PBMCs. This clonotype was sampled from a human donor in good health (CMV status not recorded). Some clones in this sample may be carry-over from other donors' samples. The chain is built from TRBV5-5 and TRBJ2-7, with D uncertain. CDR3 bases: TGTGCCAGCAGCTTGCTACGAACAACCTACGAGCAGTACTTC. Its protein product is CASSLLRTTYEQYF.